The 10 T cell receptor beta chains presented below share a single source sample, sequenced in a study of OX40 agonist ivuxolimab in advanced cancers. Data came from immunoSEQ multiplex PCR; TCRdb stores just in-frame clones and leaves some out. The profile shows tens of thousands of clones, around 90% of them singletons. The material was CD4+ or CD8+ T cells sorted from blood, obtained in a trial of the OX40 agonist ivuxolimab. These receptors were taken from an adult with an advanced solid tumor such as melanoma, head and neck, liver or kidney cancer.

DNA for the CDR3: TGTGCCAGCAGCTTGGACAGGCGGCATGAAAAACTGTTTTTT. Amino acids: CASSLDRRHEKLFF. V usage is TRBV5-5 and J usage is TRBJ1-4; D is perhaps TRBD1 (5 bases). The CDR3 spans 14 residues. The V gene's germline CDR1 is SGHKS and CDR2 YYEKEE (reference sequence). Trimming left V 0 bases short and J 6 bases short, with 9 bases between.

The rearrangement joins TRBV18 to TRBJ1-1, with D tentatively TRBD1 (5 bases). The CDR3 is 16 residues long. Trimming took 0 bases from V and 1 from J, leaving 12 bases between them. Per germline, CDR1 KGHSH and CDR2 LQKENI. CDR3 bases: TGTGCCAGCTCACCACCCCCGGGGCGTGCGAACACTGAAGCTTTCTTT. This encodes CASSPPPGRANTEAFF.

This rearrangement joins TRBV19 to TRBJ1-3; tentative D call: TRBD1 (5 bases). The germline CDR1 and CDR2 sequences are LNHDA and SQIVND (reference sequence). This CDR3 has 13 amino acids. The CDR3 bases are TGTGCTTCCAGGGAACTCTCTGGAAACACCATATATTTT. This sequence encodes CASRELSGNTIYF.

The rearrangement joins TRBV7-2 to TRBJ2-5; no definite D call. With 7 bases removed from V and 5 bases from J, the gap between germline ends came to 14 bases. This CDR3 is 13 amino acids long. Germline V gene data show CDR1 as SGHTA and CDR2 as FQGNSA. For the CDR3, the DNA is TGTGCCAGCAACCGGGTTAGCAAGGAGACCCAGTACTTC. Residues: CASNRVSKETQYF.

The rearrangement joins TRBV19 to TRBJ2-3; D remains ambiguous. The CDR3 is made up of 15 amino acids. The germline gives CDR1 LNHDA, CDR2 SQIVND (reference sequence). V was cut by 1 base and J by 1 base, with 9 bases left in between. CDR3 residues: CASSIVNRRTDTQYF. DNA of the CDR3: TGTGCCAGTAGTATAGTTAACCGCCGCACAGATACGCAGTATTTT.

Details on this clone: A far bigger clonotype differs at one base, so this is likely a read error. The genes are TRBV5-1 and TRBJ2-7, with D possibly TRBD2 on 6 matching bases. The CDR3 length is 15 residues. V lost 2 bases, J lost 2 bases, and 14 bases lay in between. Germline CDR1 and CDR2: SGHRS and YFSETQ. CDR3 loop: CASSLGGTDPYEQYF. Written as DNA, the CDR3 is TGCGCCAGCAGCTTAGGCGGGACGGACCCCTACGAGCAGTACTTC.

The chain employs TRBV30 and TRBJ2-5; perhaps D is TRBD1 or TRBD2 (6 bases each). The germline gives CDR1 GTSNPN, CDR2 SVGIG (reference sequence). Trimming cost V 3 bases and J 2 bases, with 13 bases left between them. The length of the CDR3 is 14 residues. CDR3 coding DNA: TGTGCCTGGAGGAGACCGGGGGCTCAAGAGACCCAGTACTTC. Its translation: CAWRRPGAQETQYF.

On this clone itself: This sample also contains other DNA sequences that code for the same CDR3. V and J are TRBV6-4 and TRBJ2-3; TRBD1 aligns across 8 bases. This CDR3 has 14 amino acids. Germline V lookup: CDR1 MRHNA, CDR2 SNTAGT. Trimming removed 5 bases from V and 6 bases from J; junction bases left unmatched: 7. In DNA, the CDR3 is TGTGCCAGCAGTTCTAACAGGGGGGCGGATACGCAGTATTTT. Its protein is CASSSNRGADTQYF.

The sample holds one count of this clone. This chain joins TRBV6-5 and TRBJ2-7, with D perhaps assigned TRBD1 or TRBD2 (5 bases each). Trimming took 5 bases from V and 2 from J, leaving 10 bases between them. CDR1 is MNHEY and CDR2 is SVGAGI in the germline V gene. The CDR3 length is 13 residues. The CDR3 nucleotides read TGTGCCAGCAGTCGGGACGCGGCCTACGAGCAGTACTTC. This gives the protein CASSRDAAYEQYF.

The sample holds one count of this clone. CDR3 sequence reads: CASRSGGPKETQYF. CDR3 coding DNA: TGTGCCAGCCGCTCAGGGGGGCCCAAAGAGACCCAGTACTTC. This sequence joins TRBV28 and TRBJ2-5; the D gene is possibly TRBD1 (7 bases). V lost 8 bases and J 3 bases, leaving 16 bases between the germline ends. In germline, CDR1 is MDHEN, CDR2 SYDVKM. The CDR3 has 14 residues.